Each of the 4 T cell receptor beta chains below was sequenced from the same sample in a study of shared clonotypes between healthy human individuals. Assay used: immunoSEQ multiplex PCR; TCRdb lists only in-frame clones, some missing. In the table there are 2,500,000 or so clones, around 92% of which are singletons. Sequenced sample: naive CD4+ T cells from PBMCs. Subset given: CD45RA+ positively selected. Receptor source: a man younger than 35 in good health. Some clones in this sample may be carry-over from other donors' samples.

The J gene is TRBJ1-5, the V gene TRBV9, with a tentative D call TRBD1 (6 bases). The CDR3 is 14 residues long. CDR1 is SGDLS, CDR2 YYNGEE, per germline. V lost 3 bases, J lost 4 bases, and 11 bases lay in between. The CDR3 DNA reads TGTGCCAGCAGCGCGACAGGAGTAAATCAGCCCCAGCATTTT. Protein product: CASSATGVNQPQHF. The variable domain in full, completed from reference TRBV9 and TRBJ1-5, reads DSGVTQTPKHLITATGQRVTLRCSPRSGDLSVYWYQQSLDQGLQFLIQYYNGEERAKGNILERFSAQQFPDLHSELNLSSLELGDSALYFCASSATGVNQPQHFGDGTRLSIL.

This sequence joins TRBV21-1 and TRBJ2-7; the DNA was not used to check the table's D call, TRBD2. TRBV21-1 has pseudogene status. The CDR3 contains 15 residues. The CDR3 protein is CASSSGLAGPREQYF. In DNA form, the CDR3 reads TGTGCCAGCAGCAGTGGTTTAGCGGGACCTCGGGAGCAGTACTTC.

In regard to this clone: Other DNA sequences in the same sample also yield this CDR3. The chain has TRBV18 and TRBJ1-1; TRBD1 matches at 7 bases. Unmatched junction bases numbered 6, after V lost 6 bases and J lost 5 bases. CDR3 length: 13 residues. Germline CDR1 KGHSH, CDR2 LQKENI. CDR3: CASSRDRVTEAFF. The CDR3 region has the DNA TGTGCCAGCTCCCGCGACAGGGTTACTGAAGCTTTCTTT.

This clone showed up just once. V is TRBV7-8 and J is TRBJ2-5; D is unclear. The CDR3 contains 16 residues. CDR1 is SGHVS and CDR2 is FQNEAQ in the germline V gene. V lost 0 bases to trimming and J lost 3 bases, with 14 bases between them. The chain's CDR3 is CASSLAGWAREETQYF. In nucleotides, the CDR3 is TGTGCCAGCAGCTTAGCTGGGTGGGCAAGAGAAGAGACCCAGTACTTC. Complete variable domain (other parts from reference TRBV7-8 and TRBJ2-5): GAGVSQSPRYKVAKRGQDVALRCDPISGHVSLFWYQQALGQGPEFLTYFQNEAQLDKSGLPSDRFFAERPEGSVSTLKIQRTQQEDSAVYLCASSLAGWAREETQYFGPGTRLLVL.